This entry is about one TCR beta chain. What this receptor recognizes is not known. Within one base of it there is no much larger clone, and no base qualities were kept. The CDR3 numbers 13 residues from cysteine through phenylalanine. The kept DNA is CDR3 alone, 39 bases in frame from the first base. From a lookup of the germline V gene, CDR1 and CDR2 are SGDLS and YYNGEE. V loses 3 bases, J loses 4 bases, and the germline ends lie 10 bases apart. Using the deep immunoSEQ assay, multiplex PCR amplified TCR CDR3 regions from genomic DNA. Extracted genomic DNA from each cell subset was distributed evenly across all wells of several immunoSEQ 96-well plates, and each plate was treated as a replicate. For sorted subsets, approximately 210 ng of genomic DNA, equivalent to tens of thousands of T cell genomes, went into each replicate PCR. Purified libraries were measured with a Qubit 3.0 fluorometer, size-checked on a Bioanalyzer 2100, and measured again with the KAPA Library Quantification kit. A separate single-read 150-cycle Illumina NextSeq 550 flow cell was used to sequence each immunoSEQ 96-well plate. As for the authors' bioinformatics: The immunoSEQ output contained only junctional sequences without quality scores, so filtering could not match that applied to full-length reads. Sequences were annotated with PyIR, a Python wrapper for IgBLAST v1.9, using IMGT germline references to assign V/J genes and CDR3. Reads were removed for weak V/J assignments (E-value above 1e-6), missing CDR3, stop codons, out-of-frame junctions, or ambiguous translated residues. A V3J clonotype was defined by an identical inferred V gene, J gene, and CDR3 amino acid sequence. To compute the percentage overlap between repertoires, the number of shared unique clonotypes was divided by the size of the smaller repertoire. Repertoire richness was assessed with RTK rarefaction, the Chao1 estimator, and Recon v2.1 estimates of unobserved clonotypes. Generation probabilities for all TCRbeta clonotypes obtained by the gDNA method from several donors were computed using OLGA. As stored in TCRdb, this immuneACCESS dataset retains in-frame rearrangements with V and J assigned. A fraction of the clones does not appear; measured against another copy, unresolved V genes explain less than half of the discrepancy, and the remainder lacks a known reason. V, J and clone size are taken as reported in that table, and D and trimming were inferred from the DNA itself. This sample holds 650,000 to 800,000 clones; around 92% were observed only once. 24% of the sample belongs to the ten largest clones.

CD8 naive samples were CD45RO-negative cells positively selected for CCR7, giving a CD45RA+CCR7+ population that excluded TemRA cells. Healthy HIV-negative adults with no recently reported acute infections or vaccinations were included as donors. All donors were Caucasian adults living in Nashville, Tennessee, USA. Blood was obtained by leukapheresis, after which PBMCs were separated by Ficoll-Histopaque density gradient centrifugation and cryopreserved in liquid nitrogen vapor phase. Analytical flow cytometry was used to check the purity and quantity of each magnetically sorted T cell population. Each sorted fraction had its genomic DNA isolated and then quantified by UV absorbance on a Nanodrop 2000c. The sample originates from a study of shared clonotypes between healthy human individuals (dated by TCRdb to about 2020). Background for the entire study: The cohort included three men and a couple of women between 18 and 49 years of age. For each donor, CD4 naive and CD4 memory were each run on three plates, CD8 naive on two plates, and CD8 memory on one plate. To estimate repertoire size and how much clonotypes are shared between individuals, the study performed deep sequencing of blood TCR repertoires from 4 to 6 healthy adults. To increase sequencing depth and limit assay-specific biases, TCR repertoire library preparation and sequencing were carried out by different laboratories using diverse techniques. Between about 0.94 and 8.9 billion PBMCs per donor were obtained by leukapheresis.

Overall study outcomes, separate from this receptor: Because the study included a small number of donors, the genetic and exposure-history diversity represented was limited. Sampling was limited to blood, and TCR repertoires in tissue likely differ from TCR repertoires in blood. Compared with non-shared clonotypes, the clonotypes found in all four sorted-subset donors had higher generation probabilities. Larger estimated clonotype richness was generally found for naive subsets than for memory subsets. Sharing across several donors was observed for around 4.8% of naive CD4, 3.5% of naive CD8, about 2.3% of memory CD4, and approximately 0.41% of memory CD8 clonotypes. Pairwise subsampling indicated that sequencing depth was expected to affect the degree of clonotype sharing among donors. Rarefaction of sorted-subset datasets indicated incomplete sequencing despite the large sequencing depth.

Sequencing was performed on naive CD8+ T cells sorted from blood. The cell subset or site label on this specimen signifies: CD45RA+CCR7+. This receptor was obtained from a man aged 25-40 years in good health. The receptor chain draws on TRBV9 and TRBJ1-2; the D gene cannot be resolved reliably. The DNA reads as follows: TGTGCCAGCAGCGGACATAGGGCCTATGGCTACACCTTC. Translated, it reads CASSGHRAYGYTF.